This T cell receptor beta chain was profiled in a study of T cells in Graves' hyperthyroidism and ophthalmopathy. Amplification yielded TCR beta CDR3 regions, with RNA transcripts as the source. With the HTBI primer set, the TCR CDR3 went through a first round of RT-PCR. Each CDR3 protein gets one entry after TCRdb re-called the multiplex PCR reads with MiXCR. In the table there are more than 300,000 distinct CDR3 sequences, approximately 13% of which are singletons. Study-level results: The authors' 13 V-J model separated ophthalmopathy from stable hyperthyroidism. Blood also carried most thyroid clonotypes expanded above 0.001.

V lost 3 bases, J lost 4 bases, and 9 bases stayed unmatched. The CDR3 length is 16 residues. Germline CDR1 reads KGHSH; CDR2 reads LQKENI. In the case of this clonotype: Its antigen is currently unknown.

Hyperthyroidism in the patients, aged 18 to 65, was newly diagnosed and under 2 months in duration. Pregnant or lactating patients were excluded, as were those with uncontrolled infection or other autoimmune disease. The TCR sequence derives from a woman aged 55-69 years with Graves' hyperthyroidism. The specimen was blood. V usage is TRBV18 and J usage is TRBJ2-3; 8 positions agree with TRBD2. The CDR3 nucleotides read TGTGCCAGCTCACCCCCCACTAGCGGAGGAGCAGATACGCAGTATTTT. This gives the protein CASSPPTSGGADTQYF.